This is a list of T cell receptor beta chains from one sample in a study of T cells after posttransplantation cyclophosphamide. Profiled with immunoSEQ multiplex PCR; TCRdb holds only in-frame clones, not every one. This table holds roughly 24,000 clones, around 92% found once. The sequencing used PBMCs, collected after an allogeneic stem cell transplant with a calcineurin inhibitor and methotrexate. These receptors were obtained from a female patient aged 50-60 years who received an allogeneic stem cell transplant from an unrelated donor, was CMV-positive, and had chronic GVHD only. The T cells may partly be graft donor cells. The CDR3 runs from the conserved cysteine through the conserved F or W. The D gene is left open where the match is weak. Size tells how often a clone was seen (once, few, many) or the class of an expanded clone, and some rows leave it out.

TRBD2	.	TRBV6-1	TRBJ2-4	TGTGCCAGCAGTGAAGTGGCCGGGAGGGCCAAAAACATTCAGTACTTC	CASSEVAGRAKNIQYF
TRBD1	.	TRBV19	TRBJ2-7	TGTGCCAGTAGTGGGGGACAGGGGTTCGAGCAGTACTTC	CASSGGQGFEQYF
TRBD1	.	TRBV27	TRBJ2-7	TGTGCCAGCAGCCTCGGGACAGGGTTGAACGAGCAGTACTTC	CASSLGTGLNEQYF
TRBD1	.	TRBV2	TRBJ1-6	TGTGCCAGCAGTGGGGGCAGGGGACAGAATTCACCCCTCCACTTT	CASSGGRGQNSPLHF
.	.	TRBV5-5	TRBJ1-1	TGTGCCAGCAGCTTGGGGACTTATATAATGAACACTGAAGCTTTCTTT	CASSLGTYIMNTEAFF
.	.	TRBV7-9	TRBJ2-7	TGTGCCAGCAGCTTCGACTACTACGAGCAGTACTTC	CASSFDYYEQYF
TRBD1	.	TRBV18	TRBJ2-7	TGTGCCAGCTCAGGGACAGGGGATCCACTCTACGAGCAGTACTTC	CASSGTGDPLYEQYF
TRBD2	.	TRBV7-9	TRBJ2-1	TGTGCCAGCAGCTTAGTTTTGCGGGGGGACCTCAATGAGCAGTTCTTC	CASSLVLRGDLNEQFF
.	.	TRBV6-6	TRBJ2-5	TGTGCCAGCAGTTACCGGGGTGGAGAGACCCAGTACTTC	CASSYRGGETQYF
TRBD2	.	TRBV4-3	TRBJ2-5	TGCGCCAGCAGCCGCAGACTAGCGGGCTCCCAAGAGACCCAGTACTTC	CASSRRLAGSQETQYF
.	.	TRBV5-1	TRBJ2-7	TGCGCCAGCAGTCAGATGTTTTCTTACGAGCAGTACTTC	CASSQMFSYEQYF
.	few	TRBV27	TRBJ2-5	TGTGCCAGCAGTTTTATGGGGGCGGAGACCCAGTACTTC	CASSFMGAETQYF
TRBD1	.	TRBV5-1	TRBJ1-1	TGCGCCAGCAGCTTGGTAAGGGGGACAGGGTACACTGAAGCTTTCTTT	CASSLVRGTGYTEAFF
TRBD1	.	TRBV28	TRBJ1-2	TGTGCCAGCAGTTCCATTGGACAGGGCCACTATGGCTACACCTTC	CASSSIGQGHYGYTF
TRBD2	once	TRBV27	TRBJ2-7	TGTGCCAGCAGTCTTTTTGCCGGGACTAGCGGGGGGTACGAGCAGTACTTC	CASSLFAGTSGGYEQYF
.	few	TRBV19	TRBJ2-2	TGTGCCAGTAGTACGACACCGAACACCGGGGAGCTGTTTTTT	CASSTTPNTGELFF
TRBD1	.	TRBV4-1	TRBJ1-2	TGCGCCAGCAGCCAAACCGAGACAGGGAATCCCTATGGCTACACCTTC	CASSQTETGNPYGYTF
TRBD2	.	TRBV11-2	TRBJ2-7	TGTGCCAGCAGCTTAGCGGGGGGGATGGATACCTACGAGCAGTACTTC	CASSLAGGMDTYEQYF
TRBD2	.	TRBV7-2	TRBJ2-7	TGTGCCAGCAGCTTAGGGGGGGGAGTTGCATACGAGCAGTACTTC	CASSLGGGVAYEQYF
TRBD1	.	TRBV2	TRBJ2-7	TGTGCCAGCCCTGGCGGGACAGGGGTGAACGAGCAGTACTTC	CASPGGTGVNEQYF
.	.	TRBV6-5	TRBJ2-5	TGTGCCGCTCATCGCACTCTCGGGATCGGAGAGACCCAGTACTTC	CAAHRTLGIGETQYF
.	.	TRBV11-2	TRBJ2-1	TGTGCCAGCAGCTTATTTCCCCGGACAGCGAATGAGCAGTTCTTC	CASSLFPRTANEQFF
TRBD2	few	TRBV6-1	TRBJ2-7	TGTGCCAGCAGTGGCGGGAGGGATTACGAGCAGTACTTC	CASSGGRDYEQYF
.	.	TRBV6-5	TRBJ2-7	TGTGCCAGCAGTCCGCGAGGGGGAGGGCCCTACGAGCAGTACTTC	CASSPRGGGPYEQYF
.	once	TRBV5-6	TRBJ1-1	TGTGCCAGCAGCTTGGTAGTCAACACTGAAGCTTTCTTT	CASSLVVNTEAFF
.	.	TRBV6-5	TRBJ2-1	TGTGCCAGCAGTCGTATGGGGCCCGGGGGAGGTGAGCAGTTCTTC	CASSRMGPGGGEQFF
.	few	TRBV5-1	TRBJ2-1	TGCGCCAGCAGCTTGGACAGATATCACTACAATGAGCAGTTCTTC	CASSLDRYHYNEQFF
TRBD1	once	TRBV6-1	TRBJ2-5	TGTGCCAGCAGTGAAGGGGGACAGGGGAAAGAGACCCAGTACTTC	CASSEGGQGKETQYF
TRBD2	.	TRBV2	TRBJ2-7	TGTGCCAGCAGTGAAGGTTCGGGACTAGCGGCAACCGTCTCCTACGAGCAGTACTTC	CASSEGSGLAATVSYEQYF
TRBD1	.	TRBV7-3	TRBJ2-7	TGTGCCAGCAGCTTCGGGACAGCCTACGAGCAGTACTTC	CASSFGTAYEQYF
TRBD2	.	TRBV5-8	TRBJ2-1	TGTGCCAGCAGCTTGGGACTAGCGGGGACAAATGAGCAGTTCTTC	CASSLGLAGTNEQFF